The T cell receptor (beta chain) described here comes from a study of T cell clonality in common variable immunodeficiency. General observations from the study: CVID subjects had higher TCRbeta clonality than healthy controls, most marked in about a third.

This CDR3 has 13 amino acids. The germline V gene encodes CDR1 MRHNA and CDR2 SNTAGT. V was clipped by 6 bases and J by 6 bases; unmatched bases: 6. This clone has ten or more counts. Its antigen remains unidentified. The read ends 3 residues shy of where the CDR3 ends; the end is completed using the germline J gene. Equal genomic DNA amounts from CVID and control samples were sequenced. Profiling relied on immunoSEQ multiplex PCR, and the TCRdb table lists in-frame clones only, not all of them. The repertoire consists of around 81,000 clones, none detected only once. This clonotype was obtained from a person aged 18 to 75 in good health. The sample consisted of peripheral blood mononuclear cells. The rearrangement joins TRBV6-4 to TRBJ2-7, with 9 nucleotides matching TRBD1. The CDR3 region is CASSRDREGEQYF. CDR3 DNA (partial): TGTGCCAGCAGCCGGGACAGGGAGGGCGAG.